This passage covers 18 T cell receptor beta chains from one sample sequenced in a study of human T cells and chemical hapten exposure. TCRdb processed the RACE reads anew with MiXCR; each CDR3 protein has one entry. Of roughly 100,000 distinct CDR3 sequences in the sample, roughly 9.6% were seen once. Time point here: patch test 1, 2 weeks after DPC sensitization. The sample's treatment: therapeutic diphenylcyclopropenone sensitization with weekly scalp DPC. Sequencing was performed on whole blood, taken in connection with sensitization to the hapten diphenylcyclopropenone (DPC). The receptors were sampled from a woman aged 40 to 55 with alopecia areata. Some clones in this sample may be carry-over from other donors' samples.

This clonotype was counted only a few times. The genes are TRBV5-6 and TRBJ2-5; a weak D match, TRBD2 (5 bases). This CDR3 is built from 12 residues. Germline CDR1 reads SGHDT; CDR2 reads YYEEEE. Trimming removed 4 bases from V and 10 bases from J, with 14 bases in between. CDR3 DNA sequence: TGTGCCAGCAGCCTATCCCTCGGAGGCCAGTACTTC. Its protein is CASSLSLGGQYF.

This chain links TRBV30 with TRBJ2-7; a weak D match, TRBD1 (5 bases). Trimming cost V 1 base and J 3 bases, with 7 bases left between them. The CDR3 spans 12 residues. CDR1 is GTSNPN and CDR2 is SVGIG in the germline V gene (reference sequence). Here the CDR3 reads CAWSEQGYEQYF. In DNA form, the CDR3 reads TGTGCCTGGAGTGAGCAGGGCTACGAGCAGTACTTC.

CDR3 nucleotide sequence: TGTGCCATCAGTGAGTCGAGGGCAGCGGACTATGGCTACACCTTC. Translated, it gives CAISESRAADYGYTF. The rearrangement links TRBV10-3 to TRBJ1-2, with D uncertain. Germline assignment: CDR1 ENHRY and CDR2 SYGVKD. CDR3 length: 15 amino acids. V lost 0 bases and J lost 3, with 11 bases in between.

This clonotype showed up many times. The rearrangement uses TRBV4-1 and TRBJ2-1; D gene uncertain. Trimming stripped 1 base from V and 8 bases from J, with 21 bases between. This CDR3 spans 17 amino acids. Germline CDR1 and CDR2: MGHRA and YSYEKL. The CDR3 bases are TGCGCCAGCAGCCAAGTAAAGTTGTTAGCTGCAAGGGATGAGCAGTTCTTC. Translated, it gives CASSQVKLLAARDEQFF.

This sequence joins TRBV6-5 and TRBJ2-5, with D possibly called TRBD1 or TRBD2 (5 bases each). The V end lost 4 bases, the J end lost 0 bases, and 15 bases lay between the germline ends. The germline V gene has CDR1 MNHEY and CDR2 SVGAGI. This CDR3 region has 16 residues. For the CDR3, the DNA is TGTGCCAGCAGTTCCCCCTCGGGACGCAACCAAGAGACCCAGTACTTC. Encoded protein: CASSSPSGRNQETQYF.

This clonotype has just a few counts. The chain couples TRBV6-5 to TRBJ1-2, with 10 bases fitting TRBD1. Losses at the gene ends were 2 bases for V and 8 bases for J; bases not matched to a gene: 8. Germline-derived CDR1 and CDR2 are MNHEY and SVGAGI. CDR3 length equals 15 residues. DNA for the CDR3: TGTGCCAGCAGTTACCGAGAGGACAGGGGGATCGGCTACACCTTC. Amino acids: CASSYREDRGIGYTF.

This clonotype has at least ten counts. The chain couples TRBV4-2 to TRBJ2-2; D gene ambiguous. CDR1 and CDR2 (germline): LGHNA, YNFKEQ. Deletions cut 5 bases from V and 0 bases from J, with 13 bases between. The CDR3 length is 16 residues. CDR3 nucleotide sequence: TGTGCCAGCAGCTCTAGTGGGCCTCCGAACACCGGGGAGCTGTTTTTT. As protein: CASSSSGPPNTGELFF.

This clonotype has at least ten counts. The chain has TRBV7-2 and TRBJ1-1; 9 bases fit TRBD1. The V gene end was trimmed by 5 bases and the J gene end by 3 bases; junction bases not matched to a gene: 4. The CDR3 runs 14 residues. The V gene's germline CDR1 is SGHTA and CDR2 FQGNSA. The CDR3 loop is CASSTRQGDTEAFF. CDR3 coding DNA: TGTGCCAGCAGCACCAGACAGGGGGACACTGAAGCTTTCTTT.

At least ten counts were recorded for this clonotype. The DNA for the CDR3 is TGTGCCAGCAGCTTGGGGGCGCCTAGCACCTACAATGAGCAGTTCTTC. This codes for CASSLGAPSTYNEQFF. V usage is TRBV5-4 and J usage is TRBJ2-1; tentative D call: TRBD2 (5 bases). This CDR3 region has 16 residues. Per germline, CDR1 SGHNT and CDR2 YYREEE (reference sequence). The V gene lost 0 bases and the J gene lost 2 bases, with 12 bases spanning the gap. Using reference TRBV5-4 and TRBJ2-1 for the parts outside the CDR3, the full variable domain is ETGVTQSPTHLIKTRGQQVTLRCSSQSGHNTVSWYQQALGQGPQFIFQYYREEENGRGNFPPRFSGLQFPNYSSELNVNALELDDSALYLCASSLGAPSTYNEQFFGPGTRLTVL.

This clonotype came up a few times. V gene TRBV20-1 combines with J gene TRBJ2-7, with 8 bases matching TRBD1. Germline values: CDR1 DFQATT, CDR2 SNEGSKA (reference sequence). V dropped 3 bases and J dropped 0; count of bases not matched to a gene: 7. The CDR3 runs to 15 residues. DNA of the CDR3: TGCAGTGCTAGGACCCGGGACAGGACCTCCTACGAGCAGTACTTC. It translates to CSARTRDRTSYEQYF.

This clonotype was seen repeatedly, ten times or more. The chain joins TRBV5-1 to TRBJ2-1, with D unresolved. This CDR3 spans 13 amino acids. Germline assignment: CDR1 SGHRS and CDR2 YFSETQ. Deletions cut 3 bases from V and 4 bases from J, with 8 bases between. In nucleotides, the CDR3 is TGCGCCAGCAGCTCCGTAGGGTACAATGAGCAGTTCTTC. It codes for CASSSVGYNEQFF.

V usage is TRBV6-6 and J usage is TRBJ2-7; 9 nucleotides match TRBD1. J gave up 3 bases and V 5 bases, and 5 bases lay outside the gene matches. The CDR3 consists of 14 residues. Germline loops: CDR1 MNHNY, CDR2 SVGAGI (reference sequence). The CDR3 region is CASSDRDRVYEQYF. CDR3 DNA sequence: TGTGCCAGCAGTGACCGGGACAGGGTCTACGAGCAGTACTTC.

The chain recombines TRBV12-3 or TRBV12-4 with TRBJ2-1; the match to TRBD2 covers 7 bases. The CDR3 has 15 amino acids. J lost 5 bases, V lost 7 bases, and 11 bases had no gene match. For the CDR3, the DNA is TGTGCCAGCACTCCTCGCGGGGGAAGAGACAATGAGCAGTTCTTC. Protein product: CASTPRGGRDNEQFF.

This clonotype was seen ten or more times. The chain employs TRBV7-2 and TRBJ1-4; 7 bases map to TRBD1. Germline lookup yields CDR1 SGHTA and CDR2 FQGNSA. The CDR3 totals 15 residues. V was clipped by 5 bases and J by 8 bases; unmatched bases: 11. CDR3 nucleotides: TGTGCCAGCAGCCAAAGGGGGCCTACCGGCGAAAAACTGTTTTTT. Protein sequence: CASSQRGPTGEKLFF.

The chain recombines TRBV13 with TRBJ1-2, with TRBD1 identical over 10 bases. The CDR3 runs to 16 residues. The germline V gene has CDR1 PRHDT and CDR2 FYEKMQ (reference sequence). Germline trimming cut 8 bases from V and 3 bases from J; bases unmatched to any gene: 12. CDR3 nucleotide sequence: TGTGCCAGCGAAGGAGACAGGGGGCTGGTCGACTATGGCTACACCTTC. It specifies CASEGDRGLVDYGYTF.

To note about this clonotype: Just one base apart from a much larger clone, this may be a read error. The chain employs TRBV14 and TRBJ2-1; no reliable D call. The V end was cut by 4 bases, the J end by 12 bases, with 19 bases between. The CDR3 has 14 residues. In germline, CDR1 is SGHDN, CDR2 FVKESK. The CDR3 here is CASSLRTVKSGQFF. CDR3 coding DNA: TGTGCCAGCAGCCTTAGAACGGTCAAGAGTGGGCAGTTCTTC. Complete variable domain (other parts from reference TRBV14 and TRBJ2-1): EAGVTQFPSHSVIEKGQTVTLRCDPISGHDNLYWYRRVMGKEIKFLLHFVKESKQDESGMPNNRFLAERTGGTYSTLKVQPAELEDSGVYFCASSLRTVKSGQFFGPGTRLTVL.

This clonotype has a handful of counts. This rearrangement joins TRBV24-1 to TRBJ2-1; TRBD1 is a possible D gene (5 bases). The length of the CDR3 is 15 residues. From germline, CDR1 is KGHDR and CDR2 SFDVKD. The germline V and J ends were trimmed by 3 bases and 7 bases, with 15 bases remaining between them. The CDR3, as DNA: TGTGCCACCAGTGATCTGGGGCCACAAGAGAATGAGCAGTTCTTC. Amino acid sequence: CATSDLGPQENEQFF.

This clonotype has a handful of counts. The chain is built from TRBV19 and TRBJ2-1; D perhaps matches TRBD2 (5 bases). Trimming stripped 8 bases from V and 6 bases from J, with 11 bases between. The CDR3 is made up of 12 amino acids. From germline, CDR1 is LNHDA and CDR2 SQIVND (reference sequence). The chain's CDR3 is CASDNEGNEQFF. The CDR3 region has the DNA TGTGCCAGTGATAACGAGGGCAATGAGCAGTTCTTC.